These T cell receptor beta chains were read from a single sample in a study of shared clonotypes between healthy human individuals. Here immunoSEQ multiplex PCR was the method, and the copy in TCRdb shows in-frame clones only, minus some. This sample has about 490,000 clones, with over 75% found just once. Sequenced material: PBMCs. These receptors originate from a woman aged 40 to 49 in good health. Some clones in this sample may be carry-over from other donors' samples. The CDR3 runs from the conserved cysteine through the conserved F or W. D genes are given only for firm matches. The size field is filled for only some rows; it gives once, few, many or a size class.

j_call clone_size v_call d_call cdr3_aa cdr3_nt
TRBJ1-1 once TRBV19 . CASSIRQGRTEAFF TGTGCCAGTAGTATTCGTCAAGGGAGGACTGAAGCTTTCTTT
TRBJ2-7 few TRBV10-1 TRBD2 CASSPGTSGRYEQYF TGCGCCAGCAGTCCCGGGACTAGCGGGAGGTACGAGCAGTACTTC
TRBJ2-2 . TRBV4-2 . CASSQVGGNTGELFF TGTGCCAGCAGCCAGGTGGGAGGGAACACCGGGGAGCTGTTTTTT
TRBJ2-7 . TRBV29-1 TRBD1 CSVEADRGTYEQYF TGCAGCGTTGAGGCTGACAGGGGTACCTACGAGCAGTACTTC
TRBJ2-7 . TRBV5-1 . CASSLVSRGRGLKQYF TGCGCCAGCAGCTTGGTTTCTCGGGGAAGGGGCCTCAAGCAGTACTTC
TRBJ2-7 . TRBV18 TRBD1 CASSPSGTDLYEQYF TGTGCCAGCTCACCATCCGGGACAGACCTCTACGAGCAGTACTTC
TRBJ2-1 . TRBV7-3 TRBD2 CASSLRGPGLAHNEQFF TGTGCCAGCAGCTTAAGGGGACCGGGACTAGCGCACAATGAGCAGTTCTTC
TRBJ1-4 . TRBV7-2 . CASSLRGVTNEKLFF TGTGCCAGCAGCTTAAGGGGAGTAACTAATGAAAAACTGTTTTTT
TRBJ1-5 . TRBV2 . CASSVGGLGNQPQHF TGTGCCAGCAGTGTTGGCGGGTTGGGCAATCAGCCCCAGCATTTT
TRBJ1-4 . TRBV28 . CASISYQGGSEKLFF TGTGCCAGCATCTCATATCAAGGGGGTAGTGAAAAACTGTTTTTT
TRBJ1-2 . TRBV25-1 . CASSLYLSRNYGYTF TGTGCCAGCAGTCTCTATTTGTCCAGAAACTATGGCTACACCTTC
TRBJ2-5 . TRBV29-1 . CSATDGTHLPQYF TGCAGCGCCACGGACGGGACCCACTTGCCCCAGTACTTC
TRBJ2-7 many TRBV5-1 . CASKAGVSYEQYF TGCGCCAGCAAAGCCGGGGTCTCCTACGAGCAGTACTTC